This T cell receptor beta chain was captured by sequencing in a study of CD8 T cells in Susac syndrome. TCR beta sequences were obtained from blood CD8+ and CD4+ T cells. It was negative isolation that provided the CD8+ and CD4+ T cells, whereas TEMRA cells were enriched by FACS. This CDR3 comprises 13 residues. Trimming stripped 2 bases from V and 1 base from J, with 8 bases between. Germline CDR1 reads GTSNPN; CDR2 reads SVGIG (reference sequence). About 0.5 to 1 ug RNA was reverse transcribed with random hexamers. With immunoSEQ multiplex PCR, TCR beta CDR3 was amplified across 54 Vbeta and 13 Jbeta. TCRdb reanalysed the immunoSEQ multiplex PCR reads using MiXCR and keeps one entry per CDR3 protein. Of around 130,000 distinct CDR3 sequences in the sample, around 94% were seen once.

The chain joins TRBV30 to TRBJ1-1; D call uncertain. The clonotype was recovered from a human donor with multiple sclerosis. Sequencing was carried out using CD4+ T cells from PBMCs. CDR3 residues: CAWSQGWNTEAFF. As DNA, the CDR3 is TGTGCCTGGAGTCAAGGCTGGAACACTGAAGCTTTCTTT.